One and the same sample provided the 18 T cell receptor beta chains below, sequenced in a study of cytomegalovirus exposure and HLA in healthy donors (dated by TCRdb to between 2016 and 2019). The library relied on the immunoSEQ multiplex PCR assay. The multiplex PCR relied on a mix of 60 forward primers for TCR Vbeta segments and 13 reverse primers for TCR Jbeta segments. What TCRdb holds here is the immuneACCESS table cut down to in-frame rearrangements. Part of the clones is not present; checked against another copy, under half of the missing clones reflect an unresolved V gene, and the others are unexplained. Present in this sample are 150,000 to 170,000 clones, roughly 80% of which were seen just once. 7.7% of the sample rests with the top ten. The source material was PBMCs. These receptors all come from a man in his thirties or forties in good health and CMV-seropositive.

The chain links TRBV30 to TRBJ1-2; 9 bases are a match to TRBD1. V lost 3 bases and J lost 7; bases outside the gene matches: 6. The germline gives CDR1 GTSNPN, CDR2 SVGIG (reference sequence). The CDR3 has 13 amino acids. The chain's CDR3 is CAWRNNRGLGYTF. CDR3 bases: TGTGCCTGGAGGAACAACAGGGGGCTTGGCTACACCTTC.

The chain has TRBV28 and TRBJ1-5, with D unclear. The V gene's germline CDR1 is MDHEN and CDR2 SYDVKM. The CDR3 contains 16 residues. Trimming removed 4 bases at V and 2 bases at J, with 15 bases between. The CDR3 DNA is TGTGCCAGCAGTTCACCTCGTGCGGAGGGCAATCAGCCCCAGCATTTT. Its translation is CASSSPRAEGNQPQHF.

This clone was detected only a few times. This chain joins TRBV27 and TRBJ1-2, with a possible D match to TRBD1 (5 bases). Trimming left V 1 base short and J 6 bases short, with 15 bases between. Germline-derived CDR1 and CDR2 are MNHEY and SMNVEV (reference sequence). The CDR3 sequence is 15 residues long. CDR3 DNA: TGTGCCAGCAGTTTATGGGCCAGGGAAACGAATGGCTACACCTTC. It encodes CASSLWARETNGYTF.

About this clone: Different DNA sequences within this sample yield the same CDR3. This chain connects TRBV27 to TRBJ2-7, with D perhaps matching TRBD2 (5 bases). The V gene lost 0 bases and the J gene lost 2 bases, with 8 bases spanning the gap. This CDR3 contains 14 residues. Germline CDR1 reads MNHEY; CDR2 reads SMNVEV (reference sequence). The CDR3 loop reads CASSLSRGPYEQYF. In DNA form, the CDR3 reads TGTGCCAGCAGTTTATCGAGAGGGCCCTACGAGCAGTACTTC.

V gene TRBV29-1 combines with J gene TRBJ1-1; no firm D call. Trimming removed 8 bases from V and 11 bases from J, with 9 bases in between. The V gene's germline CDR1 is SQVTM and CDR2 ANQGSEA. The length of the CDR3 is 8 residues. Here the CDR3 DNA reads TGCAGCACCCGAGGGGCTTTCTTT. Translated: CSTRGAFF.

This chain joins TRBV7-2 and TRBJ1-1; the D gene is possibly TRBD1 (5 bases). V shed 1 base and J shed 5 bases, with 14 bases lying between them. Germline CDR1 SGHTA, CDR2 FQGNSA. The CDR3 is 15 residues long. CDR3 loop: CASSLGQGLRTEAFF. CDR3 nucleotide sequence: TGTGCCAGCAGCTTAGGGCAGGGTTTGAGGACTGAAGCTTTCTTT. The whole variable domain, filled in from reference TRBV7-2 and TRBJ1-1, reads GAGVSQSPSNKVTEKGKDVELRCDPISGHTALYWYRQSLGQGLEFLIYFQGNSAPDKSGLPSDRFSAERTGGSVSTLTIQRTQQEDSAVYLCASSLGQGLRTEAFFGQGTRLTVV.

The chain employs TRBV10-3 and TRBJ2-1; D possibly corresponds to TRBD2 (7 bases). The germline CDR1 and CDR2 sequences are ENHRY and SYGVKD. The CDR3 is made up of 13 amino acids. Trimming pared 8 bases from V and 6 bases from J, leaving 14 bases between. CDR3 sequence reads: CAIGGDTSNEQFF. DNA for the CDR3: TGTGCCATCGGGGGGGACACATCCAATGAGCAGTTCTTC.

This chain links TRBV7-9 with TRBJ2-3; weak D call: TRBD1 (5 bases). V was cut by 1 base and J by 4 bases, with 12 bases left in between. The CDR3 has 15 residues. Germline V gene data show CDR1 as SEHNR and CDR2 as FQNEAQ (reference sequence). The CDR3 sequence is CASSLDGRASDTQYF. CDR3 bases: TGTGCCAGCAGCTTAGATGGCAGGGCCTCAGATACGCAGTATTTT.

This clone was found once. This chain links TRBV10-3 with TRBJ2-7; a possible D gene is TRBD2 (6 bases). Per germline, CDR1 ENHRY and CDR2 SYGVKD. There are 12 residues in the CDR3. V lost 4 bases, J lost 8 bases, and 12 bases lay in between. The CDR3 loop reads CAISGGDSKQYF. The CDR3 DNA sequence: TGTGCCATCAGTGGGGGGGATTCCAAGCAGTACTTC.

The J gene is TRBJ1-1, the V gene TRBV7-9; D is unresolved. Germline values: CDR1 SEHNR, CDR2 FQNEAQ (reference sequence). The ends were cut back, 1 base at V and 1 base at J, with 10 bases in the middle. This CDR3 comprises 15 residues. The CDR3 is CASSLVPEENTEAFF. The CDR3, as DNA: TGTGCCAGCAGCTTAGTACCAGAGGAGAACACTGAAGCTTTCTTT.

This clone has more than one count but fewer than ten. The gene calls are TRBV6-1 and TRBJ1-5; the match to TRBD1 covers 7 bases. CDR3 length: 15 amino acids. V shed 10 bases, J shed 2 bases, and the junction held 11 bases outside the gene matches. CDR1 and CDR2 (germline): MNHNS, SASEGT. CDR3 in amino acids: CATREGANGNQPQHF. For the CDR3, the DNA is TGTGCCACCCGTGAGGGGGCGAATGGCAATCAGCCCCAGCATTTT.

The V call is TRBV11-2, the J call TRBJ1-2, with 8 nucleotides matching TRBD1. The CDR3 sequence is 12 residues long. Germline V gene lookup returns CDR1 SGHAT and CDR2 FQNNGV. The trim removed 3 bases at V and 13 bases at J, leaving 7 bases unmatched. The CDR3 region is CASSLDRVVSTF. The CDR3 DNA reads TGTGCCAGCAGCTTGGACAGGGTGGTTAGCACCTTC.

The rearrangement joins TRBV7-2 to TRBJ1-2, with 10 bases identical to TRBD1. Losses at the gene ends were 1 base for V and 8 bases for J; bases not matched to a gene: 7. There are 15 residues in the CDR3. Germline-derived CDR1 and CDR2 are SGHTA and FQGNSA. In nucleotides, the CDR3 is TGTGCCAGCAGCTTAGTGGGACAGGGGAGTGTGGGCTACACCTTC. This gives the protein CASSLVGQGSVGYTF.

The J gene is TRBJ2-3, the V gene TRBV10-3; D gene uncertain. CDR3 length equals 15 residues. Germline CDR1 reads ENHRY; CDR2 reads SYGVKD. V shed 2 bases and J shed 2 bases, with 11 bases lying between them. The chain's CDR3 is CAISEANKNTDTQYF. The CDR3 nucleotides read TGTGCCATCAGTGAGGCAAACAAGAACACAGATACGCAGTATTTT.

The genes are TRBV7-9 and TRBJ1-2; 9 bases match TRBD1. V trimming: 3 bases; J trimming: 6 bases; junction bases outside the gene matches: 8. This CDR3 comprises 15 residues. Looked up from germline, CDR1 is SEHNR and CDR2 is FQNEAQ (reference sequence). The DNA of the CDR3 is TGTGCCAGCAGCTTTTCCGGGACAGGGAGCAATGGCTACACCTTC. This translates into CASSFSGTGSNGYTF.

The chain combines TRBV19 with TRBJ2-2, with 7 bases matching TRBD1. Germline lookup yields CDR1 LNHDA and CDR2 SQIVND (reference sequence). This CDR3 comprises 15 residues. V shed 8 bases and J 1 base; nucleotides not matched to a gene: 7. The DNA of the CDR3 is TGTGCCAGTCAAAGGGACAGAGGGAACACCGGGGAGCTGTTTTTT. Translating gives CASQRDRGNTGELFF.

In this sample, this clone turned up once. The V gene is TRBV5-6, the J gene TRBJ2-5; the D gene is possibly TRBD1 (7 bases). Germline CDR1 and CDR2: SGHDT and YYEEEE. The V and J ends lost 3 bases and 5 bases respectively, with 14 bases between them. CDR3 length equals 14 residues. CDR3 nucleotide sequence: TGTGCCAGCAGCTCTAGACAGGGAGGCGAGACCCAGTACTTC. Translated, it gives CASSSRQGGETQYF.

The V gene is TRBV5-5, the J gene TRBJ2-7; 8 nucleotides line up with TRBD2. The CDR3 has 14 amino acids. Germline CDR1 is SGHKS and CDR2 is YYEKEE (reference sequence). V was pared by 2 bases and J by 4 bases, with 5 bases of the junction left unmatched. As DNA, the CDR3 is TGTGCCAGCAGCTTAGGAGCGGGAGTATACGAGCAGTACTTC. As protein: CASSLGAGVYEQYF.